The clone carrying this TCR beta chain was detected only a few times. Other DNA sequences in the sample encode the same CDR3. The V gene lost 0 bases and the J gene lost 4 bases, with 9 bases spanning the gap. This CDR3 is 13 amino acids long. Germline values: CDR1 GTSNPN, CDR2 SVGIG (reference sequence). These data originate in a study of shared clonotypes between healthy human individuals. In the study's own analysis: Filtering of immunoSEQ junctional sequences could not match full-length read filtering. Measured with immunoSEQ multiplex PCR; TCRdb has only the in-frame clones, and not every one. V, J and clone size are taken as reported in that table, and D and trimming were inferred from the DNA itself. Of about 2.4 million clones in the sample, 80% to 95% were seen once.

V is TRBV30 and J is TRBJ1-1; tentatively, D is TRBD1 (5 bases). Sequenced input: naive CD4+ T cells from PBMCs. Subset described: CD45RA+ positively selected. This clonotype originated in a man younger than 35 in good health. Some clones in this sample may be carry-over from other donors' samples. CDR3 sequence (DNA): TGTGCCTGGAGTGTTCAGGGCAGCACTGAAGCTTTCTTT. Protein product: CAWSVQGSTEAFF.